A single sample is the source of the 14 T cell receptor beta chains below, sequenced in a study of blood T cell repertoires in COVID-19. TCRdb keeps only in-frame clones here, not all; method: immunoSEQ multiplex PCR. This sample has about 480,000 clones; approximately 91% occur once, and the top ten carry 8% to 9.5%. Sequenced: PBMCs or T cells enriched from blood (not recorded which). These receptors all stem from an older woman who had recovered from COVID-19.

CDR3 sequence: CASSLYRETQNTEAFF. The CDR3 DNA follows: TGCGCCAGCAGCCTTTACCGGGAGACACAGAACACTGAAGCTTTCTTT. V and J are TRBV4-1 and TRBJ1-1; no firm D call. V dropped 4 bases and J dropped 1 base, with 16 bases sitting between them. Germline loops: CDR1 MGHRA, CDR2 YSYEKL. The CDR3 consists of 16 residues.

This clone was counted only a few times. V is TRBV3-1 (or the pseudogene TRBV3-2) and J is TRBJ1-4; TRBD1 aligns across 7 bases. The ends lost 7 bases at V and 7 bases at J; junction bases unmatched: 9. The CDR3 contains 14 residues. CDR1 LGHDT and CDR2 YNNKEL come from the germline V gene (reference sequence). CDR3 nucleotides: TGTGCCAGCACCTTCAGGGGGTCCGCTGAAAAACTGTTTTTT. It codes for CASTFRGSAEKLFF.

V usage is TRBV28 and J usage is TRBJ1-4; 11 bases agree with TRBD1. Trimming cost V 2 bases and J 11 bases; bases outside gene matches: 4. Germline values: CDR1 MDHEN, CDR2 SYDVKM. CDR3 size: 14 residues. The CDR3 is CASSLKGTGGKLFF. The CDR3 DNA follows: TGTGCCAGCAGTTTAAAAGGGACAGGGGGGAAACTGTTTTTT.

This clone was observed once. The rearrangement joins TRBV15 to TRBJ2-5; the match to TRBD2 covers 8 bases. Germline loops: CDR1 LNHNV, CDR2 YYDKDF (reference sequence). This CDR3 contains 14 residues. The ends lost 5 bases at V and 1 base at J; junction bases unmatched: 3. CDR3 in amino acids: CATSAAGGQETQYF. CDR3 DNA sequence: TGTGCCACCAGCGCCGCGGGGGGCCAAGAGACCCAGTACTTC.

The chain employs TRBV6-5 and TRBJ1-2, with TRBD1 identical over 7 bases. The trim removed 5 bases at V and 6 bases at J, leaving 6 bases unmatched. Germline values: CDR1 MNHEY, CDR2 SVGAGI. CDR3 length: 13 residues. DNA for the CDR3: TGTGCCAGCAGTCAACAGGGGTTGGATGGCTACACCTTC. Its protein product is CASSQQGLDGYTF.

V is TRBV3-1 (or the pseudogene TRBV3-2) and J is TRBJ1-5; 8 bases fit TRBD1. Trimming removed 5 bases from V and 6 bases from J; junction bases left unmatched: 6. The germline CDR1 and CDR2 sequences are LGHDT and YNNKEL (reference sequence). This CDR3 is 14 amino acids long. The CDR3 DNA sequence: TGTGCCAGCAGCAAAAGCCAGGGGGCTCAGCCCCAGCATTTT. It specifies CASSKSQGAQPQHF.

This chain's CDR3 is CASWIAGSQYTDTQYF. In nucleotides, the CDR3 is TGTGCCAGCTGGATAGCGGGGTCCCAATACACAGATACGCAGTATTTT. The chain combines TRBV2 with TRBJ2-3; 8 positions match TRBD2. V was clipped by 8 bases and J by 2 bases; unmatched bases: 12. CDR1 SNHLY and CDR2 FYNNEI come from the germline V gene. The length of the CDR3 is 16 residues.

In regard to this clone: One end of the junction does not line up with germline, which may come from a read error. The J gene is TRBJ2-2, the V gene TRBV7-8; 9 bases align to TRBD1. The CDR3 length is 16 residues. In germline, CDR1 is SGHVS, CDR2 FQNEAQ. CDR3 amino acids: CASSLGGTGRTGELFF. CDR3 in DNA: TGTGCCAGCAGTTTAGGGGGGACAGGGCGCACCGGGGAGCTGTTTTTT.

This clone was recorded a few times. The chain joins TRBV7-2 to TRBJ2-2, with 11 bases identical to TRBD1. Germline V gene sequence: CDR1 SGHTA, CDR2 FQGNSA. Trimming at V came to 5 bases and at J to 5 bases, leaving 4 bases not matched to a gene. The CDR3 extends over 15 amino acids. The CDR3 here is CASSNRDRGTGELFF. The DNA for the CDR3 is TGTGCCAGCAGCAACCGGGACAGGGGGACCGGGGAGCTGTTTTTT.

The V and J genes are TRBV3-1 (or the pseudogene TRBV3-2) and TRBJ1-2; D might be TRBD1 (5 bases). V gave up 5 bases and J gave up 8 bases, with 9 bases separating them. Germline V gives CDR1 LGHDT, CDR2 YNNKEL (reference sequence). This CDR3 has 11 amino acids. CDR3 loop: CASSASGGYTF. Here the CDR3 DNA reads TGTGCCAGCAGCGCCTCAGGGGGCTACACCTTC.

The CDR3 is CATSRDRGADGANVLTF. The CDR3 DNA sequence: TGTGCCACCAGCAGAGATCGGGGGGCGGACGGGGCCAACGTCCTGACTTTC. The J gene is TRBJ2-6, the V gene TRBV15; D might be TRBD2 (7 bases). CDR1 and CDR2 from the germline V gene are LNHNV and YYDKDF (reference sequence). The CDR3 consists of 17 residues. Trimming took 0 bases from V and 4 from J, leaving 13 bases between them.

The chain carries TRBV6-5 and TRBJ1-5, with TRBD1 as a possible D gene (6 bases). This CDR3 spans 15 amino acids. Trimming pared 4 bases from V and 4 bases from J, leaving 14 bases between. Per the germline V gene, CDR1 is MNHEY and CDR2 is SVGAGI. For the CDR3, the DNA is TGTGCCAGCAGTTTTGATGGGGGCTGGAATCAGCCCCAGCATTTT. This translates into CASSFDGGWNQPQHF.

The V and J genes are TRBV11-2 and TRBJ1-1, with a tentative D call TRBD1 (6 bases). Deletions cut 5 bases from V and 0 bases from J, with 13 bases between. The germline V gene encodes CDR1 SGHAT and CDR2 FQNNGV. The CDR3 has 15 amino acids. CDR3 DNA: TGTGCCAGCAGCCACGCACAGGGAATGAACACTGAAGCTTTCTTT. It yields the protein CASSHAQGMNTEAFF.

CDR3 loop: CASSQGLSEYEQYF. The CDR3 bases are TGTGCCAGCAGCCAAGGTCTGTCCGAGTACGAGCAGTACTTC. The chain couples TRBV3-1 (or the pseudogene TRBV3-2) to TRBJ2-7; D remains ambiguous. The CDR3 loop spans 14 amino acids. CDR1 LGHDT and CDR2 YNNKEL come from the germline V gene (reference sequence). Trimming cost V 1 base and J 4 bases, with 11 bases left between them.